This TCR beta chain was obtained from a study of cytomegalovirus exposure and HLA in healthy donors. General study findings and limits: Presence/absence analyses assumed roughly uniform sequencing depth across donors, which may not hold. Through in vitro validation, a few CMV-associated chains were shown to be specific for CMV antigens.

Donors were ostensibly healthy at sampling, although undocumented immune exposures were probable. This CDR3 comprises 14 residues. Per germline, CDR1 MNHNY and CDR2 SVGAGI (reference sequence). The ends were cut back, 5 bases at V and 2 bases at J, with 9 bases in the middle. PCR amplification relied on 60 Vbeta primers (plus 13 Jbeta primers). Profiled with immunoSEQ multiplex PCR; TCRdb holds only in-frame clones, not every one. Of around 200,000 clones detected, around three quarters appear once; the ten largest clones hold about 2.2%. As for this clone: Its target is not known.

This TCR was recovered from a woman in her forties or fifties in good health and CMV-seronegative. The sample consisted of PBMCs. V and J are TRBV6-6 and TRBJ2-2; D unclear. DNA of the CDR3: TGTGCCAGCAGTGGCTCTCGTAACACCGGGGAGCTGTTTTTT. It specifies CASSGSRNTGELFF.